The clone carrying this T cell receptor beta chain showed up just once. Its antigen is as yet unknown. Data came from immunoSEQ multiplex PCR; TCRdb stores just in-frame clones and leaves some out. The sample shows approximately 410,000 clones, 85% to 90% of them seen only once. The V end lost 7 bases, the J end lost 1 base, and 22 bases lay between the germline ends. The CDR3 runs 17 residues. Germline lookup yields CDR1 SNHLY and CDR2 FYNNEI. The sample comes from a study of Ad26.COV2.S vaccination and SARS-CoV-2 variants. General study findings and limits: The TCR-based breadth and depth measures might underestimate overall T cell responses.

Treatment in this sample: around 19 received Ad26.COV2.S at low or high dose, single or two shots; 5 received placebo; per-sample allocation not given. It was on day 63 after the first vaccine or placebo injection that samples were taken. The chain links TRBV2 to TRBJ2-5, with a weak D call TRBD2 (6 bases). The sequence was collected from a person between 18 and 65 years old who received the Ad26.COV2.S COVID-19 vaccine or a placebo. This sample comprised peripheral blood, obtained in a trial of Ad26.COV2.S vaccine versus placebo. CDR3 protein: CASTSLTSHPTQETQYF. The CDR3 nucleotides are TGTGCCAGCACCTCGCTTACTAGCCACCCCACCCAAGAGACCCAGTACTTC. The complete variable domain, with remaining parts taken from reference TRBV2 and TRBJ2-5, reads EPEVTQTPSHQVTQMGQEVILRCVPISNHLYFYWYRQILGQKVEFLVSFYNNEISEKSEIFDDQFSVERPDGSNFTLKIRSTKLEDSAMYFCASTSLTSHPTQETQYFGPGTRLLVL.